Sequencing of this T cell receptor (beta chain) was carried out in a study of blood T cell repertoires in COVID-19. Measured with immunoSEQ multiplex PCR; TCRdb has only the in-frame clones, and not every one. The sample lists 150,000 to 250,000 clones, about 90% seen once, with approximately 2.4% in the top ten. This CDR3 contains 14 residues. In germline, CDR1 is MNHEY, CDR2 SVGAGI. Trimming removed 0 bases at V and 9 bases at J, with 9 bases between. The source of this sequence is a woman between 25 and 40 years old who had recovered from COVID-19. The sequenced material came from PBMCs or T cells enriched from blood (not recorded which). This sequence joins TRBV6-5 and TRBJ1-6; D is undetermined. CDR3 DNA sequence: TGTGCCAGCAGTTACTCGGTAGCAATTTCACCCCTCCACTTT. Encoded protein: CASSYSVAISPLHF.